This passage covers 15 T cell receptor beta chains from one sample sequenced in a study of T cells expressing NK-cell markers. From its re-call of the 5' RACE reads, TCRdb lists each CDR3 protein once, without DNA. In all, the sample yields under 2,500 distinct CDR3 sequences. The sample taken for sequencing was blood T cells: a sorted CD56 or NKG2C T cell subset, CD4+ or CD8+ T cells, or bulk PBMC T cells (not recorded which). The receptors stem from a woman younger than 35 in good health.

According to its frequency, this clonotype is medium-sized. V gene TRBV12-3 or TRBV12-4 combines with J gene TRBJ1-3; without DNA, the TCRdb call of TRBD1 cannot be checked. CDR3 length: 16 residues. The CDR3 protein is CASSFWTGNPGNTIYF.

The genes are TRBV3-1 and TRBJ1-2; checking the TCRdb D call of TRBD1 is not possible without DNA. The CDR3 has 13 amino acids. Germline V gives CDR1 LGHDT, CDR2 YNNKEL (reference sequence). CDR3 residues: CASSQPGVRGYTF.

The CDR3 sequence is CASSLMVGLADSYNEQFF. The J gene is TRBJ2-1, the V gene TRBV7-6; TCRdb outputs TRBD2, but without DNA this stays unchecked. The CDR3 totals 18 residues. The V gene's germline CDR1 is SGHVS and CDR2 FNYEAQ.

V gene TRBV6-1 combines with J gene TRBJ2-1; TCRdb's D call of TRBD2 is untestable without DNA. The CDR3 runs to 15 residues. Per germline, CDR1 MNHNS and CDR2 SASEGT. The chain's CDR3 is CASSLSGTAYNEQFF.

The chain carries TRBV2 and TRBJ1-1. CDR1 SNHLY and CDR2 FYNNEI come from the germline V gene. CDR3 length: 13 residues. The CDR3 loop is CASSEGRRYEAFF.

This CDR3 is CASSFWFGGRPQHF. This chain links TRBV5-5 with TRBJ1-5. CDR3 size: 14 residues. The germline V gene encodes CDR1 SGHKS and CDR2 YYEKEE (reference sequence).

The chain links TRBV6-2 or TRBV6-3 to TRBJ2-7; TCRdb calls TRBD1, which cannot be checked without DNA. CDR3 length: 15 amino acids. The germline gives CDR1 MNHEY, CDR2 SVGEGT. The CDR3 sequence: CASSLSETDIYEQYF.

The J gene is TRBJ1-5, the V gene TRBV6-1. The CDR3 covers 13 residues. Germline V gene lookup returns CDR1 MNHNS and CDR2 SASEGT. The CDR3 region is CASSEANIQPQHF.

J is TRBJ2-7 and V is TRBV6-1. The CDR3 is 12 amino acids. Looked up from germline, CDR1 is MNHNS and CDR2 is SASEGT. CDR3 region: CASSESGRKQYF.

The chain is built from TRBV18 and TRBJ1-5. This CDR3 comprises 13 residues. Germline CDR1 is KGHSH and CDR2 is LQKENI. The CDR3 sequence is CASSPGSRQPQHF.

J is TRBJ2-5 and V is TRBV15; TCRdb reports TRBD2, a call that lacks DNA to check it against. The CDR3 spans 15 residues. CDR1 is LNHNV, CDR2 YYDKDF, per germline (reference sequence). The CDR3 spells CATSEKRRAMETQYF. Variable domain in full (rest from reference TRBV15 and TRBJ2-5): DAMVIQNPRYQVTQFGKPVTLSCSQTLNHNVMYWYQQKSSQAPKLLFHYYDKDFNNEADTPDNFQSRRPNTSFCFLDIRSPGLGDTAMYLCATSEKRRAMETQYFGPGTRLLVL.

According to its frequency, this clonotype is medium-sized. This chain links TRBV12-3 or TRBV12-4 with TRBJ1-1. This CDR3 comprises 16 residues. The CDR3 reads CASRSIPGFGDTEAFF.

This chain's CDR3 is CATSRQGGETQYF. The chain carries TRBV15 and TRBJ2-5; the TRBD2 assignment by TCRdb is unverifiable without DNA. The CDR3 is 13 residues long. In germline, CDR1 is LNHNV, CDR2 YYDKDF (reference sequence).

Judged by frequency, this clonotype is medium-sized (0.01 to 0.1%). This chain links TRBV3-1 with TRBJ1-6. The CDR3 has 13 amino acids. Germline loops: CDR1 LGHDT, CDR2 YNNKEL (reference sequence). The CDR3 loop is CASSYGRNSPLHF.

The J gene is TRBJ1-6, the V gene TRBV19. This CDR3 has 13 amino acids. Per germline, CDR1 LNHDA and CDR2 SQIVND (reference sequence). CDR3: CARAIGDNSPLHF.